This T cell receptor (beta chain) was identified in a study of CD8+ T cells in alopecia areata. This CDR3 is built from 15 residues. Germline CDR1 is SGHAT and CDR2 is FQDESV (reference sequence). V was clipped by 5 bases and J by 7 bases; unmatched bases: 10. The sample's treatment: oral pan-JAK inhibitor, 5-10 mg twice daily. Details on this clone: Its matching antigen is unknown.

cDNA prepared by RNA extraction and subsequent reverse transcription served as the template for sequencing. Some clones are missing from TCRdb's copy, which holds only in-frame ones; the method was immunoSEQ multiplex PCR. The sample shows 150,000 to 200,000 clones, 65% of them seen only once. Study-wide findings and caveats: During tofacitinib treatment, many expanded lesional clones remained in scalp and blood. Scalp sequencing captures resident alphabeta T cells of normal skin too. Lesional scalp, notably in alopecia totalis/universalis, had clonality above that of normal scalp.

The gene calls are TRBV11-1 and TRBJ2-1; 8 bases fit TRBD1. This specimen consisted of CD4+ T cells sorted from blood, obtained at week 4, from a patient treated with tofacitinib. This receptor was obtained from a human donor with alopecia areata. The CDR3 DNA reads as TGTGCCAGCAGCGGATACAGGGGGGACCGAAATGAGCAGTTCTTC. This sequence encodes CASSGYRGDRNEQFF.